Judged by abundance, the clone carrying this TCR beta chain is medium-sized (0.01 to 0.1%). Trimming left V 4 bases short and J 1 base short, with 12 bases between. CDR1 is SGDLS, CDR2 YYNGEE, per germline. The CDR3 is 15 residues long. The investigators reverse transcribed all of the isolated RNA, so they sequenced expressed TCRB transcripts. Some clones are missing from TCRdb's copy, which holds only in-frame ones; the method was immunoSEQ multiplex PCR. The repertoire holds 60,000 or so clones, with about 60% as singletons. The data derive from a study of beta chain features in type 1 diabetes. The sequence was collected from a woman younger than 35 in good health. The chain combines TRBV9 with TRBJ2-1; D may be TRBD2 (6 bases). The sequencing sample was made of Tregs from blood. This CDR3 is CASSFSGLSYNEQFF. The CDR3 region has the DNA TGTGCCAGCAGCTTTAGCGGACTATCCTACAATGAGCAGTTCTTC.